This note documents a single T cell receptor (beta chain) sequence. The CDR3 loop spans 14 amino acids. The V end lost 2 bases, the J end lost 3 bases, and 8 bases lay between the germline ends. Germline CDR1 is KGHSH and CDR2 is LQKENI. The assay was immunoSEQ multiplex PCR, and TCRdb's table has in-frame clones only and misses some. The table shows over 250,000 clones, with around 90% occurring only once. This entry comes from a study of blood T cell repertoires in COVID-19. On the study more broadly: PBMCs, B-cell-depleted T cells, or T cells provided the cDNA or gDNA that made up the material.

The sequence was collected from a man aged 55 to 69 who had recovered from COVID-19. The sample was PBMCs or T cells enriched from blood (not recorded which). This rearrangement joins TRBV18 to TRBJ2-1; a possible D gene is TRBD2 (6 bases). In DNA form, the CDR3 reads TGTGCCAGCTCACCAACTAGCTACTACAATGAGCAGTTCTTC. Translation: CASSPTSYYNEQFF.